This T cell receptor (beta chain) was sequenced during a study of CD8+ T cells in alopecia areata. Of note for this clone: Its antigen remains unknown.

The CDR3 contains 13 residues. In germline, CDR1 is MNHEY, CDR2 SVGAGI. V lost 4 bases, J lost 6 bases, and 12 bases lay in between. Treatment: oral pan-JAK inhibitor, 5-10 mg twice daily. Study-level points and caveats: Although TCR sharing was seen in mice, sharing across patients was less clear, possibly for HLA-related reasons.

Reverse transcribed after extraction, RNA yielded cDNA as the sequencing template. Repertoires were generated with immunoSEQ multiplex PCR, while TCRdb's copy carries only in-frame clones and drops some. The table records a few hundred thousand clones, just over 65% of them present only once. The material sequenced was CD4+ T cells sorted from blood, taken between weeks 43 and 45, from a patient treated with tofacitinib. The chain employs TRBV6-5 and TRBJ1-2; D gene uncertain. This TCR was sampled from a human donor with alopecia areata. As DNA, the CDR3 is TGTGCCAGCAGTTCCTCTGGCTACCATGGCTACACCTTC. Translating it yields CASSSSGYHGYTF.